This T cell receptor beta chain was sequenced in a study of T cell responses to AZD1222 COVID-19 vaccine (dated by TCRdb to the early 2020s). In the study overall: A total of around 240 trial participants underwent TCR sequencing, of whom around 200 received two doses of AZD1222 and about 26 received two doses of the MenACWY control vaccine. Trial participants were enrolled into age subgroups of 18-55, 56-69 and 70-plus years, which contained around 150, 29 and 61 TCR-sequenced participants, respectively. Broader findings and caveats from the paper: After two AZD1222 doses, both the breadth and the depth of spike-specific TCRs were significantly higher than at day 0 and than in MenACWY recipients. Epitopes outside the regions mutated in the B.1.351 and B.1.1.7 variants were reportedly recognized by nearly half of the unique spike-specific TCRs. Conclusions about previously exposed vaccinees are limited because only six or seven AZD1222 recipients were SARS-CoV-2 seropositive at baseline. Participants were mostly white British and included more females than males, and it was suggested by the authors that clonal diversity may have been underestimated. Because no day 14 peak-response samples were available, the repertoires could be characterized only after the peak T cell response. CD4 TCRs associated with the vaccine covered the entire spike protein, and the dominant responses were in regions 160-218 and 743-854. The 56-69-year group was small, and its depth increase did not reach significance, likely because of low power.

Details on this clone: Its antigen is currently not known. No per-base quality is available; no much larger clone lies one base away.

CDR1 and CDR2, per the germline V gene, are KGHSH and LQKENI. There are 16 amino acids in the CDR3, from cysteine to phenylalanine inclusive. Of the read, only the CDR3 DNA is kept; its 48 bases are in frame from base 1. Trimming accounts for 5 bases at V and 0 bases at J, while the number of junction bases matched to no gene is 3. The time point label on this specimen signifies: about 28 days (+/-7) after the second vaccine dose. AZD1222 recipients given second doses at about 4 weeks or at about 12 weeks were pooled, since spike-specific TCR depth and breadth were not found to differ between the two schedules. Vaccinee samples came from UK trials COV001 and COV002, including a single-blind randomized controlled phase 2/3 trial of AZD1222 (ChAdOx1 nCoV-19) in healthy adults. For TCRbeta chain sequencing, PBMC samples from trial participants were taken at day 0 and at day 28 after the second dose.

The CDR3 regions of human TCRbeta chains were analyzed by immunosequencing. The paper's data handling went like this. Repertoire TCRs were checked for matches against a reference library of SARS-CoV-2-specific TCRs that had been generated using the MIRA antigen-specificity platform. Breadth was defined as the fraction of unique TCRs that were SARS-CoV-2-associated, and depth was defined as the fraction of total T cells that were SARS-CoV-2-associated. Using the MIRA data, every spike-specific TCR was mapped to the spike region that the TCR reacted to and assigned to either a CD4 or a CD8 class. Log10-transformed breadth and depth values were compared by one-way ANOVA with Sidak's multiple comparisons tests. TCRdb carries this immuneACCESS record with in-frame sequences only. Its versions omit some clonotypes, under half of them owing to an unresolved V gene in the studies checked, with the rest unexplained. That table supplies the V and J calls and clone size; D and trimming were determined from the DNA. The sample table lists tens of thousands of clones, around 85% of them with a count of one. The ten largest account for over 9.5% of the sample.

Rearrangement joined TRBV18 to TRBJ2-3; TRBD1 matches 12 bases in the middle. The sequencing used peripheral blood, collected 28 days after the second AZD1222 dose. The receptor was isolated from an adult who received the AZD1222 COVID-19 vaccine. The DNA sequence is as follows: TGTGCCAGCTCATCGGGACAGGGGGCGAGCACAGATACGCAGTATTTT. Its coded protein is CASSSGQGASTDTQYF.